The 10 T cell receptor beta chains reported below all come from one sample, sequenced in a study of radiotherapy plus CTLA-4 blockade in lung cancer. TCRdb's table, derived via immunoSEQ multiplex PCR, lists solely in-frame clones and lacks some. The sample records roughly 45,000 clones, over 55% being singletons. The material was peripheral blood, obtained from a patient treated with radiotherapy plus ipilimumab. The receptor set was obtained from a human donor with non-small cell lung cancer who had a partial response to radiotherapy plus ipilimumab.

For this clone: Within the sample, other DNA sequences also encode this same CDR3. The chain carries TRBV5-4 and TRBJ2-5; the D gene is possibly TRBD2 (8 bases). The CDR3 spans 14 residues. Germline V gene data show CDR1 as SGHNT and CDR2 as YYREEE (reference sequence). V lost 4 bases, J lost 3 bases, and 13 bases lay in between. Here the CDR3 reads CASSPGGTEETQYF. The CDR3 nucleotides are TGTGCCAGCAGCCCGGGGGGGACAGAAGAGACCCAGTACTTC.

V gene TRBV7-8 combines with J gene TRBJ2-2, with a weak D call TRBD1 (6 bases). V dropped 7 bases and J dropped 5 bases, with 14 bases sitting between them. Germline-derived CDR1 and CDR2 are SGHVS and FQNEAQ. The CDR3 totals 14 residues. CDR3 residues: CASISRDITGELFF. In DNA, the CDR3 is TGTGCCAGCATAAGCCGGGACATTACCGGGGAGCTGTTTTTT.

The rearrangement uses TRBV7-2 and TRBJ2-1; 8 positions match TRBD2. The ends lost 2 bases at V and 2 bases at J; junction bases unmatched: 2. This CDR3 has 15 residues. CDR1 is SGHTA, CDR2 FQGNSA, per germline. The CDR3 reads CASSLTGGTYNEQFF. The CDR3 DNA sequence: TGTGCCAGCAGCTTAACGGGGGGGACCTACAATGAGCAGTTCTTC.

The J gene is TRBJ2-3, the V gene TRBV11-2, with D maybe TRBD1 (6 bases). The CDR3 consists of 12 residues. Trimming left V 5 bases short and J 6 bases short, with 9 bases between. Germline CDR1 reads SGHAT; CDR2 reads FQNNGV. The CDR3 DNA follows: TGTGCCAGCAGCAATGGGGGCGATACGCAGTATTTT. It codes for CASSNGGDTQYF.

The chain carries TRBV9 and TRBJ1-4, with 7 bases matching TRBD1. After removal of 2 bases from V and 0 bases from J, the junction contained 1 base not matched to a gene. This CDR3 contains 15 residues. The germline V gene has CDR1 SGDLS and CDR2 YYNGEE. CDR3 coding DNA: TGTGCCAGCAGCGTTCAGGGGGCAACTAATGAAAAACTGTTTTTT. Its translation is CASSVQGATNEKLFF. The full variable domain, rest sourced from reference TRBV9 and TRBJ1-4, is DSGVTQTPKHLITATGQRVTLRCSPRSGDLSVYWYQQSLDQGLQFLIQYYNGEERAKGNILERFSAQQFPDLHSELNLSSLELGDSALYFCASSVQGATNEKLFFGSGTQLSVL.

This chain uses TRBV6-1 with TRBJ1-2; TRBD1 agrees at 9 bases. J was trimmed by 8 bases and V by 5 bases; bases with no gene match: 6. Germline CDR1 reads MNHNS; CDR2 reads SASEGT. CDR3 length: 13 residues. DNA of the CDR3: TGTGCCAGCAGTCCACAGGGGGCAACGGGCTACACCTTC. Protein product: CASSPQGATGYTF.

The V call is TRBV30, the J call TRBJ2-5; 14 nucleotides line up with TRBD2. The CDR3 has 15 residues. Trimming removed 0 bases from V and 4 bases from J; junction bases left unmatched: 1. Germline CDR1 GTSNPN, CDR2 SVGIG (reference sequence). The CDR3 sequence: CAWSVGTSGGETQYF. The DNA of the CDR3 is TGTGCCTGGAGTGTCGGGACTAGCGGGGGAGAGACCCAGTACTTC.

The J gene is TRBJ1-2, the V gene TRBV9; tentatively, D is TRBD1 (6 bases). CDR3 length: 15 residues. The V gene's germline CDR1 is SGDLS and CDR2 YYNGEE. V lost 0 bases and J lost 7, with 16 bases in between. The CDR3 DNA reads TGTGCCAGCAGCGTAGACCCGACAGGACTCGCTGGCTACACCTTC. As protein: CASSVDPTGLAGYTF.

The CDR3 bases are TGCGCCAGCAGCAAGGGACAGGGGGCCAACGAGCAGTACTTC. Translating gives CASSKGQGANEQYF. The V gene is TRBV5-1, the J gene TRBJ2-5, with 12 bases aligning to TRBD1. TRBJ2-7 explains the end of the DNA better; the J call may be wrong. The CDR3 runs 14 residues. Per the germline V gene, CDR1 is SGHRS and CDR2 is YFSETQ.

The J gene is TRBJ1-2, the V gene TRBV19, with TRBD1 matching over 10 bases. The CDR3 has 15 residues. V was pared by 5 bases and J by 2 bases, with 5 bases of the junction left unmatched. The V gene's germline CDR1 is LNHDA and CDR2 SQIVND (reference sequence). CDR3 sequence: CASSPADRGNYGYTF. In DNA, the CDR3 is TGTGCCAGTAGTCCCGCGGACAGGGGGAACTATGGCTACACCTTC. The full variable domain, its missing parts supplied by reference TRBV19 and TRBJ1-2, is DGGITQSPKYLFRKEGQNVTLSCEQNLNHDAMYWYRQDPGQGLRLIYYSQIVNDFQKGDIAEGYSVSREKKESFPLTVTSAQKNPTAFYLCASSPADRGNYGYTFGSGTRLTVV.